The following is a T cell receptor (beta chain) sequence with its context. Its antigen target is currently unknown. Per-base qualities were not stored, and no clone one base away is much larger. CDR1 and CDR2, looked up from the germline V gene, are KGHSH and LQKENI. V is trimmed back by 4 bases and J by 0 bases, and the junction contains 14 bases that no gene match accounts for. CDR3 length: 19 amino acids, cysteine to phenylalanine. Of the read, only the CDR3 DNA is kept; its 57 bases are in frame from base 1. This entry comes from a study of technical replicates of blood from several donors (dated 2017 in TCRdb). The library was built by means of the immunoSEQ multiplex PCR assay. This immuneACCESS table, as held by TCRdb, lists in-frame sequences with V and J called but not all clones. Of the missing ones, under half trace to an unresolved V gene in checked studies; the others have no known cause. The sample yields around 73,000 clones; roughly 90% were counted once. The ten largest clones add up to roughly 4.5% of the sample.

The receptor was derived from a human donor in good health. Some clones in this sample may be carry-over from other donors' samples. Here the chain combines TRBV18 and TRBJ2-1; TRBD1 aligns with 8 central bases. What was sequenced was PBMCs. The CDR3 region: CASSQRPGTGSSSYNEQFF. The DNA sequence is given as TGTGCCAGCTCACAACGTCCCGGGACAGGTTCTAGCTCCTACAATGAGCAGTTCTTC.